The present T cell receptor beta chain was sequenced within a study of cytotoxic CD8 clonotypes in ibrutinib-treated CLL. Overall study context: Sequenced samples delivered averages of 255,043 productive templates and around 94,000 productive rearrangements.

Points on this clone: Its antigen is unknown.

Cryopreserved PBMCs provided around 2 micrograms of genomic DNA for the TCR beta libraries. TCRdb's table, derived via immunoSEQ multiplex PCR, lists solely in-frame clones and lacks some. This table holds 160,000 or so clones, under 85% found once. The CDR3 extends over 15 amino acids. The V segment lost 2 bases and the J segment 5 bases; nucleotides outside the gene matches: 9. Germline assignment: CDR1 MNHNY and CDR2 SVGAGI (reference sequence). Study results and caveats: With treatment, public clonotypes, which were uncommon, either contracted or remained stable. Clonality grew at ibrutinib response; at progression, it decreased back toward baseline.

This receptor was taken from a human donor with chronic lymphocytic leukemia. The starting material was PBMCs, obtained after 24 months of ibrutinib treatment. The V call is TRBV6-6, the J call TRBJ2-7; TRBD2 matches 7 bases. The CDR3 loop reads CASSYPSGGVNEQYF. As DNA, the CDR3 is TGTGCCAGCAGTTACCCGTCGGGAGGAGTGAACGAGCAGTACTTC.